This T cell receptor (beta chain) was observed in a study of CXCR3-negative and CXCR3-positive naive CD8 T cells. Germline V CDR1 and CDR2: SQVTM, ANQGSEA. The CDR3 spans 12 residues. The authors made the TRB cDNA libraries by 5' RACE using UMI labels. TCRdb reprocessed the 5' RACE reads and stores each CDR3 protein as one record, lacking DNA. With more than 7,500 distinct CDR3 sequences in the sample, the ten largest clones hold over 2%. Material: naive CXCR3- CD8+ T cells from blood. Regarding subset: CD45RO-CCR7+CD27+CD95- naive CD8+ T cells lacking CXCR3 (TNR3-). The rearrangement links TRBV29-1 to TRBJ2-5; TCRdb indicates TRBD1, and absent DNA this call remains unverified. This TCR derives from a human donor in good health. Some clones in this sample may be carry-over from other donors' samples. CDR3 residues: CSVAQAAWTQYF.